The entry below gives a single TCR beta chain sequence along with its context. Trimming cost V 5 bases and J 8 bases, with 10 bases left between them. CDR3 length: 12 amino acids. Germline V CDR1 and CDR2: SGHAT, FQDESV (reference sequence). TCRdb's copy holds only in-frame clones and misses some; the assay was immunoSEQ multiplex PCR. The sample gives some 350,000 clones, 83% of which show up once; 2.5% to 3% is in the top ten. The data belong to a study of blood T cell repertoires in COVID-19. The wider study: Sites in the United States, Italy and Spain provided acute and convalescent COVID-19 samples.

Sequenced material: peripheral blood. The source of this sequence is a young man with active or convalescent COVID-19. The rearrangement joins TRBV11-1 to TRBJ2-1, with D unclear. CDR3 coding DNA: TGTGCCAGCAGCGTTCCAGGTGATGAGCAGTTCTTC. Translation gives CASSVPGDEQFF.